This is a list of T cell receptor beta chains from one sample in a study of shared clonotypes between healthy human individuals. Clones were sequenced by immunoSEQ multiplex PCR, and TCRdb holds only the in-frame ones, with some missing. The sample records around 2.5 million clones, under 95% being singletons. Specimen: naive CD4+ T cells from PBMCs. Receptor source: a man younger than 30 in good health. Some clones in this sample may be carry-over from other donors' samples. Each CDR3 is given with its conserved first and last residue. A D gene is named only where the DNA matches it firmly. Only some rows state a clone size, as once, few, many or a class for expanded clones.

d_gene	abundance	v_gene	j_gene	len	CDR3aa	CDR3nt
NA	NA	TRBV7-2	TRBJ1-6	15	CASSPGLGVGEPLHF	TGTGCCAGCAGCCCTGGGTTGGGCGTAGGAGAACCCCTCCACTTT
NA	NA	TRBV27	TRBJ2-7	13	CASSGQASYEQYF	TGTGCCAGCAGCGGACAAGCCTCCTACGAGCAGTACTTC
NA	NA	TRBV28	TRBJ1-2	13	CASSRERGDGYTF	TGTGCCAGCAGCCGGGAAAGGGGTGACGGCTACACCTTC
TRBD1	NA	TRBV19	TRBJ2-4	17	CASSMLRGRGQQNIQYF	TGTGCCAGTAGTATGCTTCGGGGCAGGGGGCAGCAAAACATTCAGTACTTC
TRBD2	once	TRBV11-2	TRBJ2-1	18	CASSFRAGGLSGYNEQFF	TGTGCCAGCAGCTTCCGGGCGGGAGGACTTTCGGGCTACAATGAGCAGTTCTTC
NA	NA	TRBV5-5	TRBJ2-7	15	CASSLAGTRTREQYF	TGTGCCAGCAGCTTGGCAGGGACTCGAACGAGGGAGCAGTACTTC
TRBD1	NA	TRBV29-1	TRBJ1-2	14	CSVEADRLGYGYTF	TGCAGCGTTGAAGCGGACAGGTTGGGATACGGCTACACCTTC
TRBD1	NA	TRBV7-2	TRBJ1-4	14	CASSSTGEGGKLFF	TGTGCCAGCAGCTCCACAGGGGAGGGTGGAAAACTGTTTTTT
NA	NA	TRBV4-3	TRBJ2-3	18	CASSPEGMRWGRTDTQYF	TGCGCCAGCAGCCCAGAGGGCATGCGTTGGGGGCGGACAGATACGCAGTATTTT
TRBD1	NA	TRBV28	TRBJ1-1	15	CASSYSHRDSYEAFF	TGTGCCAGCAGTTACAGCCACCGGGACAGCTATGAAGCTTTCTTT
TRBD1	once	TRBV6-1	TRBJ1-2	16	CASSARAGQAIYGYTF	TGTGCCAGCAGTGCCCGTGCGGGACAGGCGATATATGGCTACACCTTC
NA	NA	TRBV11-2	TRBJ1-1	13	CASSLARPSEAFF	TGTGCCAGCAGCTTAGCGCGTCCTTCTGAAGCTTTCTTT
TRBD1	NA	TRBV6-5	TRBJ2-1	15	CASTPGQGFYNEQFF	TGTGCCAGCACCCCTGGACAGGGCTTCTACAATGAGCAGTTCTTC
NA	NA	TRBV28	TRBJ2-7	13	CASSLRTNYEQYF	TGTGCCAGCAGTTTGAGGACGAACTACGAGCAGTACTTC
NA	NA	TRBV7-9	TRBJ1-1	13	CASSLEEGTEAFF	TGTGCCAGCAGCTTAGAGGAGGGGACTGAAGCTTTCTTT
TRBD2	NA	TRBV10-1	TRBJ2-3	16	CASSDRAGDCTDTQYF	TGCGCCAGCAGTGACAGAGCGGGAGACTGCACAGATACGCAGTATTTT
TRBD2	NA	TRBV28	TRBJ2-7	15	CASSSPSGRSYEQYF	TGTGCCAGCAGTTCCCCTAGCGGGCGCTCCTACGAGCAGTACTTC
NA	NA	TRBV30	TRBJ2-7	16	CAWSARRQVGNYEQYF	TGTGCCTGGAGTGCCCGCCGGCAGGTTGGGAACTACGAGCAGTACTTC
TRBD1	NA	TRBV9	TRBJ2-7	15	CASSQTGQGKNEQYF	TGTGCCAGCAGCCAGACGGGACAGGGGAAGAACGAGCAGTACTTC
NA	NA	TRBV5-1	TRBJ2-2	13	CASSLILSGELFF	TGCGCCAGCAGCCTCATACTATCCGGGGAGCTGTTTTTT
TRBD1	NA	TRBV2	TRBJ1-2	13	CASFRQGGFGYTF	TGTGCCAGCTTCCGGCAGGGGGGATTTGGCTACACCTTC
NA	NA	TRBV5-1	TRBJ2-7	14	CASSPDGSSYEQYF	TGCGCCAGCAGCCCGGACGGAAGCTCCTACGAGCAGTACTTC
NA	NA	TRBV28	TRBJ2-6	15	CASSSSGDGANVLTF	TGTGCCAGCAGTTCTTCAGGGGATGGGGCCAACGTCCTGACTTTC
TRBD2	NA	TRBV5-1	TRBJ2-5	16	CASSIRLAGVAETQYF	TGCGCCAGCAGCATCCGACTAGCGGGAGTCGCGGAGACCCAGTACTTC
NA	NA	TRBV6-5	TRBJ1-2	14	CASSVRDGRYGYTF	TGTGCCAGCAGCGTCCGGGACGGAAGATATGGCTACACCTTC
NA	NA	TRBV20-1	TRBJ2-5	11	CSADLIETQYF	TGCAGTGCTGATCTCATCGAGACCCAGTACTTC
NA	NA	TRBV4-1	TRBJ2-5	15	CASSQEPGPEETQYF	TGCGCCAGCAGCCAAGAGCCGGGACCCGAAGAGACCCAGTACTTC
NA	NA	TRBV5-8	TRBJ2-7	12	CASSRKGLEQYF	TGTGCCAGCAGCAGAAAGGGTCTCGAGCAGTACTTC
NA	NA	TRBV7-8	TRBJ2-1	15	CASSLTLSSYNEQFF	TGTGCCAGCAGCCTGACCCTCAGCTCCTACAATGAGCAGTTCTTC
NA	once	TRBV5-1	TRBJ2-3	14	CASKVTGGTDTQYF	TGCGCCAGCAAGGTGACGGGAGGCACAGATACGCAGTATTTT
NA	NA	TRBV6-1	TRBJ2-3	14	CASSATGDTDTQYF	TGTGCCAGCAGTGCGACAGGAGACACAGATACGCAGTATTTT
NA	once	TRBV6-5	TRBJ2-7	14	CASSYDEVNYEQYF	TGTGCCAGCAGTTACGACGAGGTGAACTACGAGCAGTACTTC
NA	NA	TRBV6-5	TRBJ1-4	14	CASKKGRRVEKLFF	TGTGCCAGCAAGAAGGGACGGAGGGTCGAAAAACTGTTTTTT
NA	NA	TRBV6-6	TRBJ1-5	13	CASSSGDRQPQHF	TGTGCCAGCAGCTCAGGGGATCGACAGCCCCAGCATTTT
TRBD2	NA	TRBV7-9	TRBJ2-7	14	CASTDLAGPYEQYF	TGTGCCAGCACAGATCTAGCGGGACCCTACGAGCAGTACTTC
NA	NA	TRBV28	TRBJ1-4	13	CASSLSSGRKLFF	TGTGCCAGCAGTTTATCTTCAGGGCGAAAACTGTTTTTT
NA	NA	TRBV29-1	TRBJ2-3	12	CSGGTLTDTQYF	TGCAGCGGCGGGACTCTCACAGATACGCAGTATTTT
NA	once	TRBV7-2	TRBJ2-7	13	CASSLVVGYEQYF	TGTGCCAGCAGCTTAGTAGTAGGGTACGAGCAGTACTTC
NA	NA	TRBV11-2	TRBJ2-6	18	CASSLQFRSTPGANVLTF	TGTGCCAGCAGCTTACAGTTCCGCAGTACTCCTGGGGCCAACGTCCTGACTTTC
NA	NA	TRBV7-2	TRBJ1-1	13	CASSFTGSTEAFF	TGTGCCAGCAGCTTTACGGGCAGCACTGAAGCTTTCTTT
TRBD1	once	TRBV30	TRBJ1-5	15	CAWSVPGTVRQPQHF	TGTGCCTGGAGTGTACCGGGGACAGTCCGTCAGCCCCAGCATTTT
NA	NA	TRBV11-2	TRBJ2-5	14	CASSTEGYQETQYF	TGTGCCAGCAGCACCGAAGGGTACCAAGAGACCCAGTACTTC
TRBD1	once	TRBV11-2	TRBJ2-6	16	CASSLPDRAGANVLTF	TGTGCCAGCAGCTTACCAGACAGGGCCGGGGCCAACGTCCTGACTTTC
NA	NA	TRBV2	TRBJ1-6	14	CASSDSETIPPLHF	TGTGCCAGCAGTGATTCGGAGACTATTCCACCCCTCCACTTT
TRBD1	NA	TRBV28	TRBJ1-2	15	CASSYSQGGADGYTF	TGTGCCAGCAGTTACTCTCAAGGGGGCGCGGATGGCTACACCTTC
TRBD2	NA	TRBV27	TRBJ2-3	16	CASSLFPAGRKDTQYF	TGTGCCAGCAGTTTATTTCCAGCGGGGCGTAAAGATACGCAGTATTTT
NA	NA	TRBV30	TRBJ2-1	14	CAWGGVSHYNEQFF	TGTGCCTGGGGAGGAGTTTCCCACTACAATGAGCAGTTCTTC
NA	few	TRBV7-9	TRBJ2-1	17	CASSLNLDSLSYNEQFF	TGTGCCAGCAGCCTAAACTTGGACAGTCTCTCCTACAATGAGCAGTTCTTC
TRBD1	NA	TRBV11-2	TRBJ2-7	13	CASSFGQAYEQYF	TGTGCCAGCAGCTTCGGACAGGCCTACGAGCAGTACTTC
TRBD1	NA	TRBV27	TRBJ2-7	15	CASSRDRGHHYEQYF	TGTGCCAGCAGCCGCGACAGGGGTCACCACTACGAGCAGTACTTC
TRBD1	NA	TRBV19	TRBJ1-2	18	CASSIPLRGQRKNYGYTF	TGTGCCAGTAGTATCCCATTACGGGGACAGCGGAAAAATTATGGCTACACCTTC
NA	NA	TRBV5-4	TRBJ2-5	14	CASTPRGPQETQYF	TGTGCCAGCACCCCCAGGGGACCGCAAGAGACCCAGTACTTC
TRBD2	NA	TRBV2	TRBJ2-2	15	CASSTAGGYTGELFF	TGTGCCAGCAGCACAGCGGGAGGATACACCGGGGAGCTGTTTTTT
NA	NA	TRBV4-3	TRBJ2-7	15	CASSQDSRVTYEQYF	TGCGCCAGCAGCCAAGATTCCAGGGTAACCTACGAGCAGTACTTC
TRBD1	NA	TRBV7-2	TRBJ2-6	18	CASSLVGTGRSGANVLTF	TGTGCCAGCAGCTTAGTTGGGACAGGTCGCTCTGGGGCCAACGTCCTGACTTTC